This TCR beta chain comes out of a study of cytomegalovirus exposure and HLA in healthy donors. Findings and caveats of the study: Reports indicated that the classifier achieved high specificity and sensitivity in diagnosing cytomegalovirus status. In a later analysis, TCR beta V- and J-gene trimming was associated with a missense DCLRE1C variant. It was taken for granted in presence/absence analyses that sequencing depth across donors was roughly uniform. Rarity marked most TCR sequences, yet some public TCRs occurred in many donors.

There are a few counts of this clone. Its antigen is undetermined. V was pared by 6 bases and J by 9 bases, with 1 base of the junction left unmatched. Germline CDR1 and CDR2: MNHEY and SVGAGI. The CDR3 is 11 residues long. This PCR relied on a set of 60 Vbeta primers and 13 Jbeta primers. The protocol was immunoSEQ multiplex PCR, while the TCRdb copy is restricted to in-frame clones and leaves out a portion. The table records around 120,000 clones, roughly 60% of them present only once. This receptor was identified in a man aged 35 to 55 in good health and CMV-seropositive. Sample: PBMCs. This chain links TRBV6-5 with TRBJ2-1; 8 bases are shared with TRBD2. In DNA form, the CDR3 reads TGTGCCAGCAGAGCGGGAGCTGAGCAGTTCTTC. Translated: CASRAGAEQFF.